Listed here is a single T cell receptor (beta chain). The specificity of this receptor is unknown. No base qualities exist here, and no much larger clone lies one base off it. V is shortened by 5 bases, J by 4 bases, and the region joining them spans 6 bases. Based on the germline V gene, the CDR1 and CDR2 sequences are MGHDK and SYGVNS. The CDR3 runs 12 amino acids, cysteine and phenylalanine included. The sequence is cut down to CDR3 DNA, 36 bases in frame from base 1. The data originate from a study of intratumoral heterogeneity in liver cancer. Regarding the research as a whole: Across the full approximately 14-patient cohort, most patients were male and the median age was approximately 60 years. The study combined RNA-seq, DNA sequencing, TCR-seq and SNP array data from multiple regions of hepatocellular carcinoma specimens to study intratumor heterogeneity. The full cohort included around 72 multiregional samples from approximately 15 HCC patients, consisting of 45 to 55 tumoral regions and about 20 adjacent nontumoral regions.

All patients had early-stage hepatocellular carcinoma and received no therapy before surgical resection. Sampled areas lacked macroscopic evidence of necrosis or hemorrhage. Multiple regions from two patients were subjected to TCR sequencing (ImmunoSeq). Each frozen resection tissue sample was taken at least 1 cm away from every other sample. Samples labelled N came from nontumoral liver tissue adjacent to the tumor. Genomic DNA was isolated from bulk tissue with the DNeasy blood and tissue kit. Here is what the overall study found, with its caveats: Limitations acknowledged by the authors included a relatively low number of patients and under-sampled representation of tumor-infiltrating lymphocytes.

TCR beta chain CDR3 regions were sequenced from genomic DNA using the immunoSEQ assay. Primers annealing to V and J segments amplified rearranged VDJ segments. The original methods were these. Clonality and richness metrics were computed with the ImmunoSeq Analyzer software. Differentially abundant clones between regions were identified using Fisher's exact test plus a beta-binomial method for added stringency. TCRdb re-hosts the immuneACCESS table, in-frame sequences only. Its copies lack some clones; in the studies checked, an unresolved V gene accounts for under half of them, and the cause for the rest is not known. Clonal size and the V and J genes are those of that table, whereas D and trimming came from the DNA. Within this sample are about 20,000 clones, with approximately 70% of them counted one time only. 17% of the sample is taken by the ten largest.

The TCR was taken from a woman aged 70-85 years with hepatocellular carcinoma. The sample consisted of tumor-adjacent normal tissue, taken before any cancer treatment. The V and J segments used are TRBV25-1 and TRBJ2-1; confidence is insufficient to name the D gene. The DNA is TGTGCCAGCAGTAGGGTGTACAATGAGCAGTTCTTC. Its protein product is CASSRVYNEQFF. The entire variable domain, with the stretches around the CDR3 drawn from the reference TRBV25-1 and TRBJ2-1 proteins, is EADIYQTPRYLVIGTGKKITLECSQTMGHDKMYWYQQDPGMELHLIHYSYGVNSTEKGDLSSESTVSRIRTEHFPLTLESARPSHTSQYLCASSRVYNEQFFGPGTRLTVL.